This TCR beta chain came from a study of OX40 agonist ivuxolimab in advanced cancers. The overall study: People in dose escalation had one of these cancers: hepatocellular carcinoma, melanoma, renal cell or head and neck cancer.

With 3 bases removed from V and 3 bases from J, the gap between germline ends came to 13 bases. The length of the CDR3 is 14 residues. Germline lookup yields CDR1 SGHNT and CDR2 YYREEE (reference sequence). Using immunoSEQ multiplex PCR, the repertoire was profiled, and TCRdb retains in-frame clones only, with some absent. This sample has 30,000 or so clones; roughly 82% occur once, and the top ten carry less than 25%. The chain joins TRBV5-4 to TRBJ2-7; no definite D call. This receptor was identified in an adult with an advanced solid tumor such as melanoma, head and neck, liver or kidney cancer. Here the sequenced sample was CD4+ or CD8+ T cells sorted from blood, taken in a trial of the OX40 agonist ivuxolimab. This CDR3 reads CASSSHAQIYEQYF. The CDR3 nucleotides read TGTGCCAGCAGCTCCCATGCTCAAATCTACGAGCAGTACTTC.